This T cell receptor beta chain was sequenced in a study of CD8+ T cells in alopecia areata. Across the study: Treated patients' severity was scored by percentage of affected scalp area.

Investigators isolated RNA and reverse transcribed it into cDNA to act as the sequencing template. Here immunoSEQ multiplex PCR was the method, and the copy in TCRdb shows in-frame clones only, minus some. The sample holds fewer than 200,000 clones, under 60% seen once. Comments on this clone: What it binds is unknown.

Specified treatment: oral pan-JAK inhibitor, 5-10 mg twice daily. The CDR3 has 15 residues. The germline V gene has CDR1 LGHNT and CDR2 FRNRAP. Trimming removed 7 bases from V and 4 bases from J; junction bases left unmatched: 12. Study-wide points: Tissue-resident alphabeta T cells belonging to normal skin likewise get sequenced within scalp specimens. Treatment with tofacitinib significantly lowered scalp clonality and reduced expanded CD8+ clones among the top 100.

This TCR derives from a human donor with alopecia areata. Sample: CD8+ T cells sorted from blood, taken at week 24, from a patient treated with tofacitinib. V is TRBV12-5 and J is TRBJ1-1; TRBD1 agrees at 7 bases. CDR3 sequence: CASDGPTTGRTEAFF. As DNA, the CDR3 is TGTGCTAGTGATGGGCCTACGACAGGGCGCACTGAAGCTTTCTTT.